In this sample, the clone carrying this T cell receptor (beta chain) turned up once. The antigen remains unidentified. The V gene's germline CDR1 is LNHDA and CDR2 SQIVND (reference sequence). V was clipped by 1 base and J by 0 bases, with 14 bases between them. This CDR3 has 17 amino acids. This record belongs to a study of T cell responses to AZD1222 COVID-19 vaccine. Study results and caveats: Seropositive AZD1222 recipients at baseline numbered only five or six. When two AZD1222 doses had been given, Spike-specific TCR breadth and depth rose.

Some clones are missing from TCRdb's copy, which holds only in-frame ones; the method was immunoSEQ multiplex PCR. The sample contains 150,000 to 200,000 clones, 88% of which appear only once. Combined were second doses at about 4 or about 12 weeks. The sequencing used peripheral blood, collected 28 days after the second AZD1222 dose. The clonotype originates from an adult who received the AZD1222 COVID-19 vaccine. This chain links TRBV19 with TRBJ2-3; the D is unclear. The CDR3 nucleotides are TGTGCCAGTAGTATAGTAGGGCTCGGCCTAAGCACAGATACGCAGTATTTT. Its translation is CASSIVGLGLSTDTQYF.